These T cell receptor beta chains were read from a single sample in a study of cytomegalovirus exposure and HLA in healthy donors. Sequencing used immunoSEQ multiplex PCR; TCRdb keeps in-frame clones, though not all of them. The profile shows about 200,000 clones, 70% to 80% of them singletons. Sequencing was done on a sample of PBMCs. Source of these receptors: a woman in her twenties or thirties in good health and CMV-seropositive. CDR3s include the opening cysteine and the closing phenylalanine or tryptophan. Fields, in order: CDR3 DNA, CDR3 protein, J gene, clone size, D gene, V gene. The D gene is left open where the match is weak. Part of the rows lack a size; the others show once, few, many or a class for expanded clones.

DNA: TGTGCCATCAGTGTTACTGAAGAGACCCAGTACTTC
CDR3: CAISVTEETQYF
J: TRBJ2-5
size: .
D: .
V: TRBV10-3

DNA: TGTGCCAGCAGCGCAAGACCCGGGTTCAGCTCCTACGAGCAGTACTTC
CDR3: CASSARPGFSSYEQYF
J: TRBJ2-7
size: .
D: .
V: TRBV9

DNA: TGTGCCAGCAGCTTAGTAGCTCGCGGGCAGTTCTTC
CDR3: CASSLVARGQFF
J: TRBJ2-1
size: .
D: .
V: TRBV7-9

DNA: TGTGCCAGCACGGCAGAGGGAGAGCAGTACTTC
CDR3: CASTAEGEQYF
J: TRBJ2-7
size: once
D: .
V: TRBV6-6

DNA: TGTGCCAGCAGCTTAGGTCTTAATTCACCCCTCCACTTT
CDR3: CASSLGLNSPLHF
J: TRBJ1-6
size: .
D: .
V: TRBV7-9

DNA: TGTGCCAGCAGCTTATCAGCGGGAGCCACCTACGAGCAGTACTTC
CDR3: CASSLSAGATYEQYF
J: TRBJ2-7
size: .
D: TRBD2
V: TRBV7-2

DNA: TGTGCCAGCAGCTCGGAGAACTCCTACGAGCAGTACTTC
CDR3: CASSSENSYEQYF
J: TRBJ2-7
size: .
D: .
V: TRBV5-4

DNA: TGTGCCAGCAAACTCGGGACAGGGACCTGGGAGCAGTACTTC
CDR3: CASKLGTGTWEQYF
J: TRBJ2-7
size: .
D: TRBD1
V: TRBV2

DNA: TGTGCCAGCAAAGGACAGTACTACGAGCAGTACTTC
CDR3: CASKGQYYEQYF
J: TRBJ2-7
size: .
D: .
V: TRBV2

DNA: TGTGCCAGCAGCTTAAGTTACGGGAAAAATGAGCAGTTCTTC
CDR3: CASSLSYGKNEQFF
J: TRBJ2-1
size: .
D: .
V: TRBV7-8

DNA: TGCGCCAGCAGCCCAGGGCGGCTGAGGAACTCTGGGGCCAACGTCCTGACTTTC
CDR3: CASSPGRLRNSGANVLTF
J: TRBJ2-6
size: .
D: .
V: TRBV4-1

DNA: TGTGCCAGCAGCTTAGGGGGGAGGGCCGGTTGGATGGAGCAGTTCTTC
CDR3: CASSLGGRAGWMEQFF
J: TRBJ2-1
size: .
D: TRBD2
V: TRBV7-9

DNA: TGTGCCAGCAGCTTGGGACTAGCGGTAAACACCGGGGAGCTGTTTTTT
CDR3: CASSLGLAVNTGELFF
J: TRBJ2-2
size: .
D: TRBD2
V: TRBV5-8

DNA: TGTTCCAGCAGCTATGGACCGGGACAGGGGAACGAGCAGTACTTC
CDR3: CSSSYGPGQGNEQYF
J: TRBJ2-7
size: .
D: TRBD1
V: TRBV7-9

DNA: TGTGCCAGCAGTTTATCCCCCCCTAGCGCGGGAGGGTACGAGCAGTACTTC
CDR3: CASSLSPPSAGGYEQYF
J: TRBJ2-7
size: .
D: TRBD2
V: TRBV27

DNA: TGTGCCAGCAGCCTCGGGGCGGGGGGACAACTCTACAATGAGCAGTTCTTC
CDR3: CASSLGAGGQLYNEQFF
J: TRBJ2-1
size: .
D: TRBD2
V: TRBV5-4

DNA: TGTGCCACCAGCAGAGTTCCGGGGTTAGAGCAGTACTTC
CDR3: CATSRVPGLEQYF
J: TRBJ2-7
size: few
D: .
V: TRBV15

DNA: TGTGCCAGCAGTCGTCGATTAACTAGCCCACACTATACGCAGTATTTT
CDR3: CASSRRLTSPHYTQYF
J: TRBJ2-3
size: .
D: .
V: TRBV27

DNA: TGTGCCAGCAGCTCCAACAGGGGGCAAGGGTCCTACAATGAGCAGTTCTTC
CDR3: CASSSNRGQGSYNEQFF
J: TRBJ2-1
size: .
D: TRBD1
V: TRBV7-9

DNA: TGTGCCTGGGCAGGGGACAGAGCTAACTATGGCTACACCTTC
CDR3: CAWAGDRANYGYTF
J: TRBJ1-2
size: .
D: TRBD1
V: TRBV30

DNA: TGTGCCAGCAGCCCGGGACTAGCTTCAGATACGCAGTATTTT
CDR3: CASSPGLASDTQYF
J: TRBJ2-3
size: .
D: TRBD2
V: TRBV4-2

DNA: TGTGCCAGCAGTTATACTAGCGCTGATACGCAGTATTTT
CDR3: CASSYTSADTQYF
J: TRBJ2-3
size: .
D: TRBD2
V: TRBV6-6

DNA: TGTGCCAGCAGCGTAGATTCGGGGGTAGACACTGAAGCTTTCTTT
CDR3: CASSVDSGVDTEAFF
J: TRBJ1-1
size: .
D: .
V: TRBV9

DNA: TGTGCCAGCAGCTTGCAGGGGTTGGGAAACACCATATATTTT
CDR3: CASSLQGLGNTIYF
J: TRBJ1-3
size: .
D: .
V: TRBV11-2

DNA: TGTGCCAGCAGCCCAAGACGGACTAGCGGTTACAATGAGCAGTTCTTC
CDR3: CASSPRRTSGYNEQFF
J: TRBJ2-1
size: .
D: TRBD2
V: TRBV7-2

DNA: TGTGCCATCAGTAAAAGACAGGCGGAGAACACTGAAGCTTTCTTT
CDR3: CAISKRQAENTEAFF
J: TRBJ1-1
size: .
D: .
V: TRBV10-3

DNA: TGTGCCAGCAGCTTTAAACTGGGGCCCGCAGGGGGCCATGAAGCCCAGCATTTT
CDR3: CASSFKLGPAGGHEAQHF
J: TRBJ1-5
size: few
D: TRBD1
V: TRBV7-9

DNA: TGTGCCAGCAGTTTCAGGGCGACAGGGTACGGCTACACCTTC
CDR3: CASSFRATGYGYTF
J: TRBJ1-2
size: .
D: TRBD1
V: TRBV28

DNA: TGTGCCACCAGCAGGGACAGGTTTGGAAACACCATATATTTT
CDR3: CATSRDRFGNTIYF
J: TRBJ1-3
size: .
D: TRBD1
V: TRBV15

DNA: TGTGCCACCAGCAGAGATCCACTAAAGACGGTGGTAAAGGCTAATGAAAAACTGTTTTTT
CDR3: CATSRDPLKTVVKANEKLFF
J: TRBJ1-4
size: .
D: .
V: TRBV15

DNA: TGCAGCGTTGTCTCCCTTCCGGGACAAATGAACACTGAAGCTTTCTTT
CDR3: CSVVSLPGQMNTEAFF
J: TRBJ1-1
size: .
D: .
V: TRBV29-1

DNA: TGTGCCAGCAGCGGGAAACCGGGACAGGGAGGCAACGAGCAGTACTTC
CDR3: CASSGKPGQGGNEQYF
J: TRBJ2-7
size: once
D: TRBD1
V: TRBV9

DNA: TGCGCCAGCAGCTGGACAGGGGGCGACTATGGGGACTTC
CDR3: CASSWTGGDYGDF
J: TRBJ2-4
size: .
D: TRBD1
V: TRBV5-1

DNA: TGTGCCAGCAGCTTGGACACCAACACTGAAGCTTTCTTT
CDR3: CASSLDTNTEAFF
J: TRBJ1-1
size: .
D: .
V: TRBV5-4

DNA: TGTGCCAGCACCCCCCGGGACCAAGAGACCCAGTACTTC
CDR3: CASTPRDQETQYF
J: TRBJ2-5
size: .
D: .
V: TRBV11-2

DNA: TGCGCCAGCAGCCACAAGGGGGTCCGGAATGAAAAACTGTTTTTT
CDR3: CASSHKGVRNEKLFF
J: TRBJ1-4
size: .
D: .
V: TRBV4-1

DNA: TGTGCCAGTAAAACGGGGGCGGGAGAGTCCTACGAGCAGTACTTC
CDR3: CASKTGAGESYEQYF
J: TRBJ2-7
size: .
D: .
V: TRBV19

DNA: TGCGCCAGCAGCTACGACAGGGCGGGACCCTACGAGCAGTACTTC
CDR3: CASSYDRAGPYEQYF
J: TRBJ2-7
size: .
D: .
V: TRBV5-1

DNA: TGTGCCAGCAGTCCCGGCTTCTTGGGACTAGCGGGAAACACAGATACGCAGTATTTT
CDR3: CASSPGFLGLAGNTDTQYF
J: TRBJ2-3
size: .
D: TRBD2
V: TRBV27

DNA: TGTGCCAGCAGGGGGTCAGGGGTCTCCTACGAGCAGTACTTC
CDR3: CASRGSGVSYEQYF
J: TRBJ2-7
size: .
D: .
V: TRBV28

DNA: TGTGCCAGCTCGTCGGGCTACGAGCAGTACTTC
CDR3: CASSSGYEQYF
J: TRBJ2-7
size: .
D: .
V: TRBV9

DNA: TGTGCCACCTACAGGGGGCTTAGGACTGAAGCTTTCTTT
CDR3: CATYRGLRTEAFF
J: TRBJ1-1
size: .
D: TRBD1
V: TRBV2

DNA: TGTGCCAGCAGTTCATTACGCACCGGGACAGGGTGGGAAAAACTGTTTTTT
CDR3: CASSSLRTGTGWEKLFF
J: TRBJ1-4
size: few
D: TRBD1
V: TRBV28

DNA: TGTGCCAGCAGCAAAGGCGGGACTAGCGGGAGGGGAACCGGGGAGCTGTTTTTT
CDR3: CASSKGGTSGRGTGELFF
J: TRBJ2-2
size: few
D: .
V: TRBV21-1

DNA: TGTGCCAGCAGTGAAGGGGGCGAGACCCAGTACTTC
CDR3: CASSEGGETQYF
J: TRBJ2-5
size: .
D: .
V: TRBV6-1

DNA: TGCGCCCTATGGAACCGGGTCCCTCGTGAAAAACTGTTTTTT
CDR3: CALWNRVPREKLFF
J: TRBJ1-4
size: .
D: .
V: TRBV23-1

DNA: TGTGCCTGGAGTCGAATTAGTAAGACCCAGTACTTC
CDR3: CAWSRISKTQYF
J: TRBJ2-5
size: .
D: .
V: TRBV30